This note documents a single T cell receptor beta chain sequence. Preparation of the TCRbeta library was carried out with unique molecular identifiers. TCRdb reanalysed the PCR reads using MiXCR and keeps one entry per CDR3 protein. The data hold approximately 400,000 distinct CDR3 sequences, with roughly a tenth observed a single time. This sample was taken from a study of T-cell reconstitution after alpha-beta-depleted transplantation in children. The CDR3 consists of 11 residues. Germline lookup yields CDR1 DFQATT and CDR2 SNEGSKA (reference sequence). The ends lost 6 bases at V and 6 bases at J; junction bases unmatched: 2.

The TCR was taken from a human donor who donated a stem cell graft to a child with acute myeloid leukemia. The J gene is TRBJ2-3, the V gene TRBV20-1; 8 bases agree with TRBD2. The input for sequencing was PBMCs from the stem cell graft donor, taken from the stem cell graft. The CDR3 DNA reads TGCAGTGCGGCGGGAGGTGATACGCAGTATTTT. Translation gives CSAAGGDTQYF.